This TCR beta chain was sequenced in a study of vaccination and CD4 T cells after COVID-19. On this clonotype itself: Its antigen is as yet unknown.

Stated treatment: roughly ten-day PBMC culture with coronavirus spike peptide pools or control peptides (ViraFEST assay). T cells were expanded with peptide pools, and expanded clonotypes were identified by TCR sequencing. The germline CDR1 and CDR2 sequences are MNHEY and SVGAGI. The CDR3 sequence is 13 residues long. Trimming left V 0 bases short and J 11 bases short, with 8 bases between. The study sequenced cultured CD4+ T cell DNA using the Oncomine TCR Beta short-read assay. TCRdb re-called the PCR reads through MiXCR, storing one row per CDR3 protein. The sample records 20,000 to 30,000 distinct CDR3 sequences, roughly 45% being singletons. Study-level findings and limits: In convalescent patients, a median around 89% of reactive clones appeared only post-vaccination.

The V gene is TRBV6-5, the J gene TRBJ1-6; D is unresolved. The sequencing sample was made of CD4+ T cells from blood, cultured in vitro. The receptor's source is a human donor who had recovered from COVID-19. The DNA of the CDR3 is TGTGCCAGCAGTTACTCGTCCGGTGCACCCCTCCACTTT. Protein product: CASSYSSGAPLHF.